Given below is one T cell receptor beta chain in context. In the source study's methods: Reference gene primers were amplified, and this amplification served to estimate nucleated cell counts. Sequenced by immunoSEQ multiplex PCR; TCRdb stores in-frame clones only, minus some. V, J and clone size are taken as reported in that table, and D and trimming were inferred from the DNA itself. There are some 150,000 clones in the sample; approximately 84% occur only once, and about 8% lies in the top ten. The data were taken from a study of blood T cell repertoires in COVID-19. The wider study: Italy, Spain and the United States were the sources of the convalescent and acute COVID-19 samples. PBMCs, B-cell-depleted T cells, or T cells were the source of the cDNA or gDNA that made up the material.

CDR1 is MNHEY, CDR2 SMNVEV, per germline (reference sequence). There are 15 residues in the CDR3. Deletions cut 2 bases from V and 0 bases from J, with 8 bases between. This receptor was obtained from a human donor in a cohort sampled during active COVID-19. Sequencing was carried out using peripheral blood. The chain links TRBV27 to TRBJ2-1; D is undetermined. CDR3 residues: CASSLGAISYNEQFF. CDR3 DNA: TGTGCCAGCAGTTTAGGAGCGATCTCCTACAATGAGCAGTTCTTC.